A single sample is the source of the 8 T cell receptor beta chains below, sequenced in a study of graft-versus-host responses after intestinal transplantation. The antigens for these receptors are not known. Repertoires were generated with immunoSEQ multiplex PCR, while TCRdb's copy carries only in-frame clones and drops some. The sample shows around 100,000 clones, about 90% of them seen only once. The sequences come from unstimulated CD4+ T cells sorted from spleen or lymph node cells, collected before transplant. The source of these receptors is a human donor who was the organ donor for an intestinal transplant.

V is TRBV6-4 and J is TRBJ2-3, with 8 bases that match TRBD2. The V and J ends lost 0 bases and 4 bases, in that order; junction bases with no gene match: 3. This CDR3 contains 15 residues. Per germline, CDR1 MRHNA and CDR2 SNTAGT. CDR3 sequence reads: CASSDSAGESDTQYF. The CDR3 DNA sequence: TGTGCCAGCAGTGACTCAGCGGGGGAATCAGATACGCAGTATTTT.

J is TRBJ2-1 and V is TRBV19; 9 bases map to TRBD2. The length of the CDR3 is 18 residues. V dropped 1 base and J dropped 4; count of bases not matched to a gene: 11. Germline V gene data show CDR1 as LNHDA and CDR2 as SQIVND (reference sequence). The CDR3 sequence is CASSIVGGAGGLYNEQFF. DNA of the CDR3: TGTGCCAGTAGTATAGTGGGTGGAGCGGGGGGACTGTACAATGAGCAGTTCTTC.

The rearrangement uses TRBV7-8 and TRBJ1-3; the D gene is possibly TRBD1 (6 bases). The V gene lost 2 bases and the J gene lost 3 bases, with 11 bases spanning the gap. The length of the CDR3 is 15 residues. Germline V gene sequence: CDR1 SGHVS, CDR2 FQNEAQ. The DNA of the CDR3 is TGTGCCAGCAGCTTACAGGGGCTAAGTGGAAACACCATATATTTT. Translated: CASSLQGLSGNTIYF. Using reference TRBV7-8 and TRBJ1-3 for the parts outside the CDR3, the full variable domain is GAGVSQSPRYKVAKRGQDVALRCDPISGHVSLFWYQQALGQGPEFLTYFQNEAQLDKSGLPSDRFFAERPEGSVSTLKIQRTQQEDSAVYLCASSLQGLSGNTIYFGEGSWLTVV.

Turning to this clone: This sample also contains other DNA sequences that code for the same CDR3. This sequence joins TRBV30 and TRBJ2-7; D gene uncertain. V lost 4 bases, J lost 3 bases, and 7 bases lay in between. Germline V gene lookup returns CDR1 GTSNPN and CDR2 SVGIG (reference sequence). There are 11 residues in the CDR3. The CDR3 is CAWKANYEQYF. CDR3 coding DNA: TGTGCCTGGAAAGCTAACTACGAGCAGTACTTC.

This clone occurred a few times. The J gene is TRBJ2-7, the V gene TRBV7-2; D unresolved. The CDR3 consists of 14 residues. Trimming took 1 base from V and 1 from J, leaving 8 bases between them. CDR1 and CDR2 from the germline V gene are SGHTA and FQGNSA. CDR3 loop: CASSLGRVSYEQYF. The CDR3 DNA reads as TGTGCCAGCAGCTTAGGACGGGTTTCCTACGAGCAGTACTTC.

This rearrangement joins TRBV5-4 to TRBJ1-3; tentatively, D is TRBD1 (6 bases). Trimming left V 2 bases short and J 3 bases short, with 6 bases between. Germline CDR1 reads SGHNT; CDR2 reads YYREEE (reference sequence). CDR3 size: 13 residues. As DNA, the CDR3 is TGTGCCAGCAGCTTACAGGGTGGAAACACCATATATTTT. Protein: CASSLQGGNTIYF.

This chain joins TRBV10-2 and TRBJ1-3, with a tentative D call TRBD1 (5 bases). The CDR3 consists of 14 residues. The ends were cut back, 4 bases at V and 0 bases at J, with 7 bases in the middle. Germline V CDR1 and CDR2: WSHSY, SAAADI. This chain's CDR3 is CASSVGGSGNTIYF. Written as DNA, the CDR3 is TGCGCCAGCAGTGTTGGGGGCTCTGGAAACACCATATATTTT.

This chain uses TRBV28 with TRBJ1-3; no reliable D call. CDR1 and CDR2 from the germline V gene are MDHEN and SYDVKM. V was pared by 8 bases and J by 4 bases, with 18 bases between. This CDR3 is built from 15 residues. The CDR3 DNA follows: TGTGCCAGCGGATCCTCAGGAACGGGGGGAAACACCATATATTTT. Translating it yields CASGSSGTGGNTIYF.